One sample yielded the 10 T cell receptor beta chains listed below, sequenced in a study of identical twins. Each CDR3 protein is one row after TCRdb ran MiXCR on the 5' RACE reads. Of 100,000 or so distinct CDR3 sequences in the sample, about 5.6% were seen once. The sequencing sample was made of memory T cells sorted from blood. The receptors shown here come from a woman in her forties or fifties in good health.

This clonotype was recorded at least ten times. J is TRBJ2-3 and V is TRBV28; D call uncertain. With 2 bases removed from V and 2 bases from J, the gap between germline ends came to 8 bases. Germline loops: CDR1 MDHEN, CDR2 SYDVKM. The CDR3 runs to 14 residues. This chain's CDR3 is CASSLNVNTDTQYF. CDR3 DNA sequence: TGTGCCAGCAGTTTAAATGTGAACACAGATACGCAGTATTTT.

This clonotype came up many times. The rearrangement links TRBV30 to TRBJ2-3; D gene uncertain. Germline CDR1 GTSNPN, CDR2 SVGIG (reference sequence). Trimming left V 0 bases short and J 6 bases short, with 10 bases between. The CDR3 is 13 residues long. CDR3 amino acids: CAWSVRRADTQYF. The CDR3 coding sequence is TGTGCCTGGAGTGTACGAAGAGCTGATACGCAGTATTTT.

This clonotype has at least ten counts. The rearrangement uses TRBV3-1 and TRBJ1-1, with D tentatively TRBD1 (5 bases). This CDR3 contains 14 residues. Trimming stripped 1 base from V and 8 bases from J, with 14 bases between. CDR1 LGHDT and CDR2 YNNKEL come from the germline V gene (reference sequence). The CDR3 DNA reads as TGTGCCAGCAGCCAAGGGGGGGGGAAAGGAGAAGCTTTCTTT. It yields the protein CASSQGGGKGEAFF.

At least ten counts were recorded for this clonotype. The V gene is TRBV5-1, the J gene TRBJ1-1; a possible D gene is TRBD1 (6 bases). Germline CDR1 reads SGHRS; CDR2 reads YFSETQ. The CDR3 contains 13 residues. V was pared by 0 bases and J by 7 bases, with 10 bases between. CDR3 DNA: TGCGCCAGCAGCTTGGCCTCGACAGGTGAAGCTTTCTTT. Translating gives CASSLASTGEAFF.

This clonotype came up many times. The chain uses TRBV18 and TRBJ1-4; D perhaps matches TRBD1 (5 bases). CDR3 size: 15 residues. The V end was cut by 6 bases, the J end by 3 bases, with 14 bases between. CDR1 and CDR2 from the germline V gene are KGHSH and LQKENI. This chain's CDR3 is CASSLRGSPNEKLFF. The CDR3 bases are TGTGCCAGCTCGCTCCGGGGGTCACCTAATGAAAAACTGTTTTTT.

This clonotype was recorded many times. The V gene is TRBV29-1, the J gene TRBJ2-2; TRBD2 matches at 11 bases. With 0 bases clipped from V and 1 base from J, the junction kept 1 base outside the gene matches. Per the germline V gene, CDR1 is SQVTM and CDR2 is ANQGSEA. This CDR3 region has 16 residues. The CDR3 here is CSVEETSGVNTGELFF. The CDR3 nucleotides are TGCAGCGTTGAAGAGACTAGCGGGGTGAACACCGGGGAGCTGTTTTTT.

This clonotype came up many times. The genes are TRBV3-1 and TRBJ2-5; 11 bases match TRBD2. There are 16 residues in the CDR3. V gave up 3 bases and J gave up 1 base; unmatched junction bases: 4. CDR1 is LGHDT, CDR2 YNNKEL, per germline (reference sequence). CDR3 DNA sequence: TGTGCCAGCAGCCATGGACTAGCGGGCGGCCAAGAGACCCAGTACTTC. This translates into CASSHGLAGGQETQYF.

This clonotype occurred many times. The chain links TRBV10-3 to TRBJ1-6; tentative D call: TRBD1 (6 bases). Deletions cut 6 bases from V and 6 bases from J, with 12 bases between. This CDR3 region has 14 residues. The V gene's germline CDR1 is ENHRY and CDR2 SYGVKD. CDR3 in amino acids: CAIRTGGPNSPLHF. CDR3 nucleotides: TGTGCCATCAGGACAGGAGGCCCTAATTCACCCCTCCACTTT.

This clonotype turned up a few times. The rearrangement uses TRBV7-8 and TRBJ2-7; D is possibly TRBD1 (5 bases). CDR3 length: 16 residues. V shed 3 bases and J shed 7 bases, with 22 bases lying between them. Looked up from germline, CDR1 is SGHVS and CDR2 is FQNEAQ. In nucleotides, the CDR3 is TGTGCCAGCAGCTTGGCAGGGTCACGATCTAATATGGAGCAGTACTTC. The encoded protein is CASSLAGSRSNMEQYF.

This clonotype was seen many times. The chain couples TRBV6-5 to TRBJ2-7; 9 nucleotides agree with TRBD2. The CDR3 totals 16 residues. Germline-derived CDR1 and CDR2 are MNHEY and SVGAGI. The junction had 6 bases not matched to a gene; V was cut back by 0 bases and J by 3 bases. The CDR3: CASSYSWGSGSYEQYF. CDR3 DNA sequence: TGTGCCAGCAGTTACTCATGGGGTAGCGGGAGCTACGAGCAGTACTTC.